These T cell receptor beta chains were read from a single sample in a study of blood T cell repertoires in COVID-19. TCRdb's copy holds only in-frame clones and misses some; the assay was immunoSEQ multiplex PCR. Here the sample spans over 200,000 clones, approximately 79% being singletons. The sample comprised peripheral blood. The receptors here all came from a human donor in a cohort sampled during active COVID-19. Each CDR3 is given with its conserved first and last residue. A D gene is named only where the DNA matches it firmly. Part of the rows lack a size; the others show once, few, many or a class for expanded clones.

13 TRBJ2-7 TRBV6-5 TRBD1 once CATFGQGPYEQYF TGTGCCACCTTTGGACAGGGCCCCTACGAGCAGTACTTC
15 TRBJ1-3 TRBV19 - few CASSQTVLSGNTIYF TGTGCCAGTAGCCAGACTGTACTCTCTGGAAACACCATATATTTT
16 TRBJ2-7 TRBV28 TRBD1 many CASSYSPGTGVYEQYF TGTGCCAGCAGTTATTCCCCAGGGACAGGGGTTTACGAGCAGTACTTC
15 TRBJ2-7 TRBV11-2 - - CASSDSRQSSYEQYF TGTGCCAGCAGCGACTCCCGACAGAGCTCCTACGAGCAGTACTTC
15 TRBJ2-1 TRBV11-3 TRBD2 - CASSLEAGSYNEQFF TGTGCCAGCAGCTTAGAAGCGGGGTCCTACAATGAGCAGTTCTTC
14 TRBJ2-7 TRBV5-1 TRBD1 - CASTGQGASYEQYF TGCGCCAGCACCGGACAGGGGGCCTCCTACGAGCAGTACTTC
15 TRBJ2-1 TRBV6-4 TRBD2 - CASSLTSGVYNEQFF TGTGCCAGCAGTTTGACTAGCGGGGTCTACAATGAGCAGTTCTTC
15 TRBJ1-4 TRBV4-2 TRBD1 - CASSRTGVTNEKLFF TGTGCCAGCAGCCGGACAGGGGTAACTAATGAAAAACTGTTTTTT
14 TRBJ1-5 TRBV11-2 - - CASSPLTGNQPQHF TGTGCCAGCAGCCCTCTGACAGGCAATCAGCCCCAGCATTTT
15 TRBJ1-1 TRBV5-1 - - CASSPPGSQNTEAFF TGCGCCAGCAGCCCTCCAGGGTCACAGAACACTGAAGCTTTCTTT
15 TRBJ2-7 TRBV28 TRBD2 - CASSLTPSGTYEQYF TGTGCCAGCAGTTTAACCCCTAGCGGGACCTACGAGCAGTACTTC
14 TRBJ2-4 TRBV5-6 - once CASSVRQGGNIQYF TGTGCCAGCAGCGTTCGACAGGGAGGAAACATTCAGTACTTC
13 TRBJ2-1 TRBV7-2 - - CASRGYLDNEQFF TGTGCCAGCAGGGGCTATTTAGACAATGAGCAGTTCTTC
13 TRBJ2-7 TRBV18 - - CASSKGRDHEQYF TGTGCCAGCTCTAAGGGGCGGGACCACGAGCAGTACTTC
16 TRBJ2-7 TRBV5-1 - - CASSLAGRGISYEQYF TGCGCCAGCAGCTTGGCCGGGCGGGGAATCTCCTACGAGCAGTACTTC
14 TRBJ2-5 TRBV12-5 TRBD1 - CASGLGTDQETQYF TGTGCTAGTGGTTTAGGGACAGACCAAGAGACCCAGTACTTC
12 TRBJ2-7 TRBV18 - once CASSPERAEQYF TGTGCCAGCTCTCCGGAGCGGGCCGAGCAGTACTTC
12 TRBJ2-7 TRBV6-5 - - CASTASGSEQYF TGTGCCAGCACGGCGAGCGGTAGCGAGCAGTACTTC
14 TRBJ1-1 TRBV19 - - CASSIAGGVTEAFF TGTGCCAGTAGTATAGCGGGGGGAGTCACTGAAGCTTTCTTT
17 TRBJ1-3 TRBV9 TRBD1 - CASSVDIGRGSGNTIYF TGTGCCAGCAGCGTAGACATCGGCAGGGGGTCAGGAAACACCATATATTTT
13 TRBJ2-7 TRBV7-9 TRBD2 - CASSSGLVYEQYF TGTGCCAGCAGCTCGGGACTAGTCTACGAGCAGTACTTC
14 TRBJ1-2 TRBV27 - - CASRPPRGGYGYTF TGTGCCAGCAGGCCTCCCCGAGGGGGCTATGGCTACACCTTC
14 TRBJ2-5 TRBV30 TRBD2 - CAWRPPGGRETQYF TGTGCCTGGAGGCCGCCGGGGGGAAGGGAGACCCAGTACTTC
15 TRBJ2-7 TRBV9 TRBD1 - CASSDGTGEMSEQYF TGTGCCAGCAGCGATGGGACAGGGGAGATGAGCGAGCAGTACTTC
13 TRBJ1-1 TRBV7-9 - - CASSFYSGAEAFF TGTGCCAGCAGCTTTTACTCAGGGGCTGAAGCTTTCTTT
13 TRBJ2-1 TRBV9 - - CASSPPTGTEQFF TGTGCCAGCAGCCCTCCCACGGGGACAGAGCAGTTCTTC
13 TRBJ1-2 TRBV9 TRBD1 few CASSAGTGDGYTF TGTGCCAGCAGCGCCGGGACAGGGGATGGCTACACCTTC
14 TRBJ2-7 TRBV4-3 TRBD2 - CASSQYPSGYEQYF TGCGCCAGCAGCCAATATCCTAGCGGGTATGAGCAGTACTTC
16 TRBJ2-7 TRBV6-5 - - CASSYAGTSPAYEQYF TGTGCCAGCAGTTACGCCGGGACAAGTCCGGCCTACGAGCAGTACTTC
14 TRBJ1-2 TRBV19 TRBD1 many CASTPGQANSGYTF TGTGCCAGTACTCCAGGACAGGCCAACTCTGGCTACACCTTC
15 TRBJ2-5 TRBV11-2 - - CASSSWTNIAETQYF TGTGCCAGCAGCTCTTGGACTAACATTGCGGAGACCCAGTACTTC
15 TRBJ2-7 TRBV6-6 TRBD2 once CASSPGLAGLYEQYF TGTGCCAGCAGTCCGGGACTAGCGGGACTCTACGAGCAGTACTTC
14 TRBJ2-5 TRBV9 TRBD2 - CASSASGGLETQYF TGTGCCAGTAGCGCCAGCGGGGGGCTAGAGACCCAGTACTTC
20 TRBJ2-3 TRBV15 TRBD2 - CATSRLFGTSGIKGTDTQYF TGTGCCACCAGCAGACTTTTTGGGACTAGCGGGATAAAAGGCACAGATACGCAGTATTTT
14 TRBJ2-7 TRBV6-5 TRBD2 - CASSRLADSYEQYF TGTGCCAGCAGTCGACTAGCGGATTCCTACGAGCAGTACTTC
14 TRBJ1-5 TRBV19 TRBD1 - CASSQGVGLRPQHF TGTGCCAGTAGTCAGGGGGTGGGGCTAAGGCCCCAGCATTTT
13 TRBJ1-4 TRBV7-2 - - CASSLARADKLFF TGTGCCAGCAGCTTAGCGAGGGCAGACAAACTGTTTTTT
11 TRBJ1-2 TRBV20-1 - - CSARDEDGYTF TGCAGTGCTAGAGACGAGGATGGCTACACCTTC
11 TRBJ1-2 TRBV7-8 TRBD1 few CASRTGVGYTF TGTGCCAGCAGGACAGGGGTTGGCTACACCTTC
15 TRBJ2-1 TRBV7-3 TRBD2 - CASSLTSGTYNEQFF TGTGCCAGCAGCTTGACTAGCGGCACCTACAATGAGCAGTTCTTC
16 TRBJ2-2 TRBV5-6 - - CASSLGRGGEVGELFF TGTGCCAGCAGCTTGGGGAGGGGCGGTGAGGTCGGGGAGCTGTTTTTT
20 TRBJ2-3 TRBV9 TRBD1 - CASSVATQGEEYARTDTQYF TGTGCCAGCAGCGTAGCTACACAGGGGGAGGAATACGCCCGCACAGATACGCAGTATTTT
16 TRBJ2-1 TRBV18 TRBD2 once CASSRTLAGGLGEQFF TGTGCCAGCTCACGGACCCTAGCGGGAGGGCTCGGTGAGCAGTTCTTC
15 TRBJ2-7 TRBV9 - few CASSVANYAPYEQYF TGTGCCAGCAGCGTAGCGAACTACGCGCCGTACGAGCAGTACTTC
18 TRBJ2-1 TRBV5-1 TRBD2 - CASSPAVGGRSSYNEQFF TGCGCCAGCAGCCCGGCCGTTGGCGGGAGAAGTTCCTACAATGAGCAGTTCTTC